The entry below describes one TCR beta chain. Its target is unknown. Trimming at V came to 2 bases and at J to 0 bases, leaving 4 bases not matched to a gene. The CDR3 spans 16 residues. CDR1 is SEHNR and CDR2 is FQNEAQ in the germline V gene (reference sequence). The method was immunoSEQ multiplex PCR; TCRdb's version includes in-frame clones alone and lacks a portion of them. The sample has tens of thousands of clones, around 90% seen once; the top ten hold approximately 0.41%. The data were taken from a study of OX40 agonist ivuxolimab in advanced cancers. In the study overall: Antecedent anti-PD-1, anti-PD-L1 or anti-CTLA-4 therapy was permissible, with around 40% having received some. Three dose-escalation patients had partial responses: one with hepatocellular carcinoma and two with cutaneous melanoma.

Points from the study as a whole: Dosing at 0.1 to 3.0 mg/kg was accompanied by clonal expansion of CD4+ and CD8+ blood T cells by week 6. Low levels of normalized T-cell clonal expansion also appeared in some nonresponders.

The chain joins TRBV7-9 to TRBJ2-7; 10 bases are shared with TRBD2. This clonotype originated in an adult with an advanced solid tumor such as melanoma, head and neck, liver or kidney cancer. The sequences come from CD4+ or CD8+ T cells sorted from blood, collected in a trial of the OX40 agonist ivuxolimab. CDR3 in DNA: TGTGCCAGCAGCTTACTAGCGGGAGCCTCCTCCTACGAGCAGTACTTC. Translating gives CASSLLAGASSYEQYF. Filled out from reference TRBV7-9 and TRBJ2-7, the complete variable domain reads DTGVSQNPRHKITKRGQNVTFRCDPISEHNRLYWYRQTLGQGPEFLTYFQNEAQLEKSRLLSDRFSAERPKGSFSTLEIQRTEQGDSAMYLCASSLLAGASSYEQYFGPGTRLTVT.